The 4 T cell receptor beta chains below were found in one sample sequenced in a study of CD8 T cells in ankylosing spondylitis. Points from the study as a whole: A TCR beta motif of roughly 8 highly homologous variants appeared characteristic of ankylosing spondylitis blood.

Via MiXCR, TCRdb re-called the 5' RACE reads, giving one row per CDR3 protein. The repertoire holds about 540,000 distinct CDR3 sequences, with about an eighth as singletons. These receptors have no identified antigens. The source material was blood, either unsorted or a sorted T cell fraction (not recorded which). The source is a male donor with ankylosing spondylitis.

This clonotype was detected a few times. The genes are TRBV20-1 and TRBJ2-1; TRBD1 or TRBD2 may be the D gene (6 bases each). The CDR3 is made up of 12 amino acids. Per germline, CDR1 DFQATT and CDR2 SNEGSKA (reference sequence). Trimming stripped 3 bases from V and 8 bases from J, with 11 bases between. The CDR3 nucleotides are TGCAGTGCTAGGTCCGGGGGCCATGAGCAGTTCTTC. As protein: CSARSGGHEQFF.

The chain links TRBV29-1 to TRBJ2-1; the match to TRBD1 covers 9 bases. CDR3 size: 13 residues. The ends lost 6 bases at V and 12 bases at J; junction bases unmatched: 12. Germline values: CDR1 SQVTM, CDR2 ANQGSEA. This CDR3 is CSVGTGLSWGQFF. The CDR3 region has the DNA TGCAGCGTCGGGACAGGGCTTTCCTGGGGGCAGTTCTTC.

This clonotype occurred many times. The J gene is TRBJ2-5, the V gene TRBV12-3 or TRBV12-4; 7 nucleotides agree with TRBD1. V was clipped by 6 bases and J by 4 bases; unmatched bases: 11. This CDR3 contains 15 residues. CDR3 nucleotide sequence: TGTGCCAGCAGGTCCCGAGGGGGCTCTAGAGAGACCCAGTACTTC. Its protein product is CASRSRGGSRETQYF.

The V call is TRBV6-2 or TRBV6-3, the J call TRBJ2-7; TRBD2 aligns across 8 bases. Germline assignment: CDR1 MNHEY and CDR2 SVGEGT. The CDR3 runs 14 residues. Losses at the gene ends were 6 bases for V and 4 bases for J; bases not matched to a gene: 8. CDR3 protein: CASSVTSGYYEQYF. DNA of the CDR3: TGTGCCAGCAGCGTCACTAGCGGTTATTACGAGCAGTACTTC.